This TCR beta chain was sequenced in a study of T cells after yellow fever vaccination. Findings and limits, study-wide: Few clonotypes appeared in both CD4 and CD8 compartments.

A remark on this clonotype: Its cognate antigen is unknown.

TCR cDNA was made by 5'RACE template switching, adding a universal primer site and UMIs. TCRdb passed the 5' RACE reads through MiXCR, listing each CDR3 protein once. The sample lists 610,000 or so distinct CDR3 sequences; 9% to 15% were seen once. The starting material was PBMCs, obtained on the day of the yellow fever booster vaccination. This clonotype originated in a man aged 25 to 45 who received the YFV17D yellow fever vaccine.

CDR3 DNA: TGTGCGGCGAGGTCAGATGGCGATTCACCCCTCCACTTT. Protein: CAARSDGDSPLHF. The chain uses TRBV30 and TRBJ1-6; D is ambiguous. The CDR3 loop spans 13 amino acids. The germline CDR1 and CDR2 sequences are GTSNPN and SVGIG (reference sequence).